This T cell receptor (beta chain) came from a study of T cell responses to AZD1222 COVID-19 vaccine. The study's findings and limits: After two AZD1222 doses, spike-specific TCR breadth and depth rose versus day 0. Clonal diversity was possibly underestimated, and the donors were mostly white British, with more females. Baseline seropositivity occurred in only a handful of AZD1222 recipients. The study sampled repertoires only after the peak T cell response.

Details on this clone: Its specificity is not known.

Sequencing was performed with immunoSEQ multiplex PCR; in TCRdb, only in-frame clones are kept and a portion is missing. The data show some 250,000 clones, 85% to 95% seen once. With 5 bases removed from V and 2 bases from J, the gap between germline ends came to 16 bases. The germline V gene encodes CDR1 SGHNT and CDR2 YYREEE (reference sequence). The CDR3 spans 16 residues. This TCR was recovered from an adult who received the AZD1222 COVID-19 vaccine. Material: peripheral blood, obtained 28 days after the second AZD1222 dose. V and J are TRBV5-4 and TRBJ1-4; possibly TRBD1 for D (5 bases). In nucleotides, the CDR3 is TGTGCCAGCAGGATCTTTCAGGGAAGGACTAATGAAAAACTGTTTTTT. This gives the protein CASRIFQGRTNEKLFF.